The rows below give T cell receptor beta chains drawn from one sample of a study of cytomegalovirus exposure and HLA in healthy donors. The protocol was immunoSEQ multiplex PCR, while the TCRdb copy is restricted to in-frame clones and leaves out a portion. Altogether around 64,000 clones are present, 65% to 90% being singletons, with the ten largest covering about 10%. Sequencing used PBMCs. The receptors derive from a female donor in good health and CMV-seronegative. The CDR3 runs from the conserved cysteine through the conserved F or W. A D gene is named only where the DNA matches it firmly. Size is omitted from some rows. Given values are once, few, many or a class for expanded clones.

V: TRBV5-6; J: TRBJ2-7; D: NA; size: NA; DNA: TGTGCCAGCAGCTTAGGGACTGTGTACTACGAGCAGTACTTC; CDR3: CASSLGTVYYEQYF
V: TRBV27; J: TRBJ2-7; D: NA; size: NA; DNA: TGTGCCAGCAGTTTATCCCGCAGGTTC; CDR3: CASSLSRRF
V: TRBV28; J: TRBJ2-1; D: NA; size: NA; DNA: TGTGCCAGCAGAACGGGAGGGGGCAACAATGAGCAGTTCTTC; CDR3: CASRTGGGNNEQFF
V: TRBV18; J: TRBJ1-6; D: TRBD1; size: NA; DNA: TGTGCCAGCTCACGGGACAGGGGGGCTAATTCACCCCTCCACTTT; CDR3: CASSRDRGANSPLHF
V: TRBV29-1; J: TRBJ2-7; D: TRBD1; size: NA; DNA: TGCAGCGTTCTGACAGGGATGTCCTACGAGCAGTACTTC; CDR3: CSVLTGMSYEQYF
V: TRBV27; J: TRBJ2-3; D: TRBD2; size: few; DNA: TGTGCCAGCAGTTTAATCCCGGGGGGGCGAACAGATACGCAGTATTTT; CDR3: CASSLIPGGRTDTQYF
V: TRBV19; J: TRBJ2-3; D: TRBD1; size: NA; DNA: TGTGCCAGTAGTGATCGCGGGACAGGGGGCACAGATACGCAGTATTTT; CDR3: CASSDRGTGGTDTQYF
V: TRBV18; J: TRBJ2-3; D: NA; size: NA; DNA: TGTGCCAGCTCACCAGGGCAAGGCACAGATACGCAGTATTTT; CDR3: CASSPGQGTDTQYF
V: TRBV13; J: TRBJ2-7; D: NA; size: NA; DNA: TGTGCCAGCAGCTTACAGTACGAGCAGTACTTC; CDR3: CASSLQYEQYF
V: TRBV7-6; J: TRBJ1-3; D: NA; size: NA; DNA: TGTGCCAGCAGCCGCCGAGGGCCTGGAAACACCATATATTTT; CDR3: CASSRRGPGNTIYF
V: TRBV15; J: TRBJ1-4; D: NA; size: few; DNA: TGTGCCACCAGCAGATTTACCGGGGGTGGTGAAAAACTGTTTTTT; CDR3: CATSRFTGGGEKLFF
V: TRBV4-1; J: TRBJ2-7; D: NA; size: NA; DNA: TGCGCCAGCAGCCAAGGAACTAGCGAGCAGTACTTC; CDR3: CASSQGTSEQYF
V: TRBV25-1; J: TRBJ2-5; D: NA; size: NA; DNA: TGTGCCAGCAGTGGGGGACTTGGAATGATGAAGACCCAGTACTTC; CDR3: CASSGGLGMMKTQYF
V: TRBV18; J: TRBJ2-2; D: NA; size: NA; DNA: TGTGCCAGCTCACCGGCAGATAACACCGGGGAGCTGTTTTTT; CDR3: CASSPADNTGELFF
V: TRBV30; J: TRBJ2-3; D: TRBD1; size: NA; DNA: TGTGCCTGGACCCGACAGGGGTATACAGATACGCAGTATTTT; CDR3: CAWTRQGYTDTQYF
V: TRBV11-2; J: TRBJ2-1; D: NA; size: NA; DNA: TGTGCCAGCAGCTTAGAGGGGCCCGCCTCCTACAATGAGCAGTTCTTC; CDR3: CASSLEGPASYNEQFF
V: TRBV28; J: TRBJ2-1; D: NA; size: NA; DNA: TGTGCCAGCAGTTTTTCGTTCGGCAGGGGGACTCACTCAAACTACAATGAGCAGTTCTTC; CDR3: CASSFSFGRGTHSNYNEQFF
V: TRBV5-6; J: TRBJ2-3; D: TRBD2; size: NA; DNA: TGTGCCAGCAGCCCCCCCGGGGGGGGGACAGATACGCAGTATTTT; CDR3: CASSPPGGGTDTQYF
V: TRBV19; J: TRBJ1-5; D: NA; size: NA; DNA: TGTGCCAGTAGTGGGCGTTACAATCAGCCCCAGCATTTT; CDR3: CASSGRYNQPQHF
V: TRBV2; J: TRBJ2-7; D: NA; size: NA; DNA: TGTGCCAGCAGAGGGGTCGAGCAGTACTTC; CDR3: CASRGVEQYF
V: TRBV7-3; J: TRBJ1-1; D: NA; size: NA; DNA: TGTGCCAGCAGCACAGACGCAGGGTTTGAAGCTTTCTTT; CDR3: CASSTDAGFEAFF
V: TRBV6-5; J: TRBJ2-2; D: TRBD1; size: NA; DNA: TGTGCCAGCAAAACAGGGGCGGACACCGGGGAGCTGTTTTTT; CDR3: CASKTGADTGELFF
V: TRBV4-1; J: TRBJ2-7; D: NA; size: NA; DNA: TGCGCCAGCAGCCGAGACATGCAACTCTCCTACGAGCAGTACTTC; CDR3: CASSRDMQLSYEQYF
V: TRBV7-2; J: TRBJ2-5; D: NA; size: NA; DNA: TGTGCCAGCAGCTCAGAAGAGACCCAGTACTTC; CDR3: CASSSEETQYF
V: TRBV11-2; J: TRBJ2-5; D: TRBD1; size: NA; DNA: TGTGCCAGCAGCTTAGGAGGGACAGTCTCGGGGGAGACCCAGTACTTC; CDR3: CASSLGGTVSGETQYF
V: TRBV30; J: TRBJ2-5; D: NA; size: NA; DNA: TGTGCCTGGAGTGTTGACAGTGCAGGGACCCAGTACTTC; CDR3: CAWSVDSAGTQYF
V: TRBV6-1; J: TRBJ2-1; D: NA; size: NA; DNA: TGTGCCAGCAGGGACAGTACCAACAATGAGCAGTTCTTC; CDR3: CASRDSTNNEQFF
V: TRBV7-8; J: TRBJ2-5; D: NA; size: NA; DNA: TGTGCCAGCAGCCGGAGGGGGCGGGGGGTGCAAGAGACCCAGTACTTC; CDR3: CASSRRGRGVQETQYF
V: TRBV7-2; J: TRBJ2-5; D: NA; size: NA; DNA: TGTGCCAGCAGCTTAGTATCGAGGAGCGGTAAAGAGACCCAGTACTTC; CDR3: CASSLVSRSGKETQYF
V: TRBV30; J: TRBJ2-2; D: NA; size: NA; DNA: TGTGCCTGGAGTGTAGGCGCAGGCGGGGAGCTGTTTTTT; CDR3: CAWSVGAGGELFF
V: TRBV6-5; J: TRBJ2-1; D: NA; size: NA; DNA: TGTGCCAGCAGTTATAGGGCTAGCGAATTCTACAATGAGCAGTTCTTC; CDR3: CASSYRASEFYNEQFF
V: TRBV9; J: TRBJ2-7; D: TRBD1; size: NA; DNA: TGTGCCAGCAGCGGCAGGGGGAAGTACGAGCAGTACTTC; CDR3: CASSGRGKYEQYF
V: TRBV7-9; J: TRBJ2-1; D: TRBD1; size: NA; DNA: TGTGCCAGCAGCCGGGACAGGCAGTTCTTC; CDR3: CASSRDRQFF
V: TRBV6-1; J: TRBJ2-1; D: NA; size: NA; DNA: TGTGCCAGCACCCTATCCACTAGTCGCAGTGAGCAGTTCTTC; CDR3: CASTLSTSRSEQFF
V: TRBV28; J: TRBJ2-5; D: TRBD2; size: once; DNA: TGTGCCAGCAGTTCGGGAGGGGCGGGAGTGTCGAGAGAGCAGTACTTC; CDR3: CASSSGGAGVSREQYF
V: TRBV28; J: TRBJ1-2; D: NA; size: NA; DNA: TGTGCCAGCAGTTTGTTGAGGGAGGAGGACTATGGCTACACCTTC; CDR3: CASSLLREEDYGYTF
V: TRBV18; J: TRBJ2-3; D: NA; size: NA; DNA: TGTGCCAGCTCGACTCGCAACACAGATACGCAGTATTTT; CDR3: CASSTRNTDTQYF
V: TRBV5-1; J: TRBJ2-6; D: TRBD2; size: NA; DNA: TGCGCCAGCAGCTCCCTCGGGGGGGCCGGATCCTCTGGGGCCAACGTCCTGACTTTC; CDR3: CASSSLGGAGSSGANVLTF
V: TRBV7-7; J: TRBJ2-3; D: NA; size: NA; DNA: TGTGCTAGCAGCTTAGGTCAGGGGTATACGCAGTATTTT; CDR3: CASSLGQGYTQYF
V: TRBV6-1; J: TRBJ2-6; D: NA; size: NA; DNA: TGTGCCAGCAGTGGGTGGATTGTTGTTTCTGGTGGGGCCAACGGCCTGACTTTC; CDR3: CASSGWIVVSGGANGLTF
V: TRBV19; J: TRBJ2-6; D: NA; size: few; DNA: TGTGCCAGTAGAATCAGCTCTGGGGCCAACGTCCTGACTTTC; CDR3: CASRISSGANVLTF
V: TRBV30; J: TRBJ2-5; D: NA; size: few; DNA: TGTGCCTGGAGTGTAGAGGGTTGGGAGACCCAGTACTTC; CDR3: CAWSVEGWETQYF
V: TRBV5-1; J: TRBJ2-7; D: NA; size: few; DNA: TGCGCCAGCAGCAAGCGGGCTAGCGAGACCTACGAGCAGTACTTC; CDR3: CASSKRASETYEQYF
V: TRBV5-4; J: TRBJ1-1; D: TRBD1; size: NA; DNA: TGTGCCAGCAGCTCCCTGGGGACAGGGAACACTGAAGCTTTCTTT; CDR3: CASSSLGTGNTEAFF
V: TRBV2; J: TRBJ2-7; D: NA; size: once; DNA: TGTGCCAGCAACATGCGACAGTCTCGCTACGAGCAGTACTTC; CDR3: CASNMRQSRYEQYF
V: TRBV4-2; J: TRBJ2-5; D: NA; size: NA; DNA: TGTGCCAGCAGCCAAGGGCTAGCCTCCGAGACCCAGTACTTC; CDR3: CASSQGLASETQYF
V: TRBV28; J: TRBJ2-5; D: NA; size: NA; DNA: TGTGCCAGCAGTTTGCGAGGAGCTGCCGGGTACTTC; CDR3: CASSLRGAAGYF
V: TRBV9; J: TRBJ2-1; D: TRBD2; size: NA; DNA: TGTGCCAGCAGCGGGACTAGCGGGAGGGCTGAGCAGTTCTTC; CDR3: CASSGTSGRAEQFF
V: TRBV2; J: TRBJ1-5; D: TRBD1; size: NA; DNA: TGTGCCAGCAGTGAAGGGCCAGGGGGCGGTCAGCCCCAGCATTTT; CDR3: CASSEGPGGGQPQHF
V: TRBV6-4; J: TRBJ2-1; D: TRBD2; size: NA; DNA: TGTTCCAGCACGAAATCCGGGACTAGCGTAGGCAATGAGCAGTTCTTC; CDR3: CSSTKSGTSVGNEQFF
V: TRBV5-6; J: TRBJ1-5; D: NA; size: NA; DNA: TGTGCCAGCAGCTTCGCAGGCGGGAGCAATCAGCCCCAGCATTTT; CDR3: CASSFAGGSNQPQHF
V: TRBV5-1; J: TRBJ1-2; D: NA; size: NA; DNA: TGCGCCAGCAGCTTCGACGTGGGGGGTGTGTATGGCTACACCTTC; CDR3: CASSFDVGGVYGYTF
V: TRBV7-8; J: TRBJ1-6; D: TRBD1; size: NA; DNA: TGTGCCAGCAGCCCGAATTGGGGACAGGTCGGTTCACCCCTCCACTTT; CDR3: CASSPNWGQVGSPLHF
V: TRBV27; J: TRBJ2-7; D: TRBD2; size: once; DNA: TGTGCCAGCAGGGGACTAGCGGGAGTTCTCGACGAGCAGTACTTC; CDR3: CASRGLAGVLDEQYF
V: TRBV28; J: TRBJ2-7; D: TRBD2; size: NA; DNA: TGTGCCAGCACCCTTAGCGGGAGCGACGAGCAGTACTTC; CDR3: CASTLSGSDEQYF
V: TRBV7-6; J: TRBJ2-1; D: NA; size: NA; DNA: TGTGCCAGCAGCTTAGGGGCTGCCAATGAGCAGTTCTTC; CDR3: CASSLGAANEQFF